The 29 T cell receptor beta chains presented below share a single source sample, sequenced in a study of regulatory T cells in long-lasting Graves disease. The authors built TCR beta libraries using iRepertoire HTBI primers and Arm-PCR of CDR3 regions. In TCRdb, the multiplex PCR reads were re-called with MiXCR into one record per CDR3 protein. The sample has 700,000 or so distinct CDR3 sequences, around 30% seen once; the top ten hold under 55%. Time point in this sample: persistent/refractory GD, antithyroid drugs over 5 years with positive TRAb. Extracted RNA from PBMCs served as the source of the TCR library. The sequencing here drew on peripheral blood mononuclear cells (PBMCs), taken when the disease was refractory, from a patient treated with antithyroid drugs. The source of these receptors is a female donor with Graves disease.

In its sample, this clonotype was seen a few times. The V call is TRBV28, the J call TRBJ2-6; D is undetermined. The CDR3 totals 17 residues. Trimming cost V 3 bases and J 2 bases, with 14 bases left between them. CDR1 is MDHEN and CDR2 is SYDVKM in the germline V gene. CDR3 coding DNA: TGTGCCAGCAGTTTCATCCAGGCGTTTACTGGGGCCAACGTCCTGACTTTC. Residues: CASSFIQAFTGANVLTF.

This clonotype has just one count. The DNA of the CDR3 is TGTGCCGCCCTGACAGGGAACACTGAAGCTTTCTTT. Amino acids: CAALTGNTEAFF. This chain connects TRBV19 to TRBJ1-1; TRBD1 might be the D (6 bases). Between the trimmed V and J ends, which lost 11 bases and 1 base, there was a span of 11 bases. There are 12 residues in the CDR3. Germline CDR1 reads LNHDA; CDR2 reads SQIVND (reference sequence).

The V call is TRBV20-1, the J call TRBJ1-5; TRBD1 matches at 7 bases. There are 15 residues in the CDR3. Per germline, CDR1 DFQATT and CDR2 SNEGSKA (reference sequence). J was trimmed by 4 bases and V by 2 bases; bases with no gene match: 8. CDR3 sequence (DNA): TGCAGTGCTAGACTCCCGGGACAGATAAATCAGCCCCAGCATTTT. This sequence encodes CSARLPGQINQPQHF.

This clonotype appeared many times. The chain employs TRBV12-3 or TRBV12-4 and TRBJ1-2; D is possibly TRBD1 (5 bases). The CDR3 length is 13 residues. V lost 6 bases and J 6 bases, leaving 14 bases between the germline ends. This CDR3 reads CASSPDPGDGYTF. DNA for the CDR3: TGTGCCAGCAGCCCCGACCCGGGGGATGGCTACACCTTC.

The chain uses TRBV12-3 or TRBV12-4 and TRBJ1-5; 7 bases align to TRBD1. The V gene end was trimmed by 4 bases and the J gene end by 13 bases; junction bases not matched to a gene: 4. There are 11 residues in the CDR3. CDR3: CASSSGGSQHF. The CDR3 DNA reads TGTGCCAGCAGTTCAGGGGGTTCGCAGCATTTT.

A remark on this clonotype: It may be a read error: a sequence one base away is much more abundant. The genes are TRBV28 and TRBJ2-5, with D possibly TRBD2 on 6 matching bases. Germline loops: CDR1 MDHEN, CDR2 SYDVKM. The length of the CDR3 is 18 residues. DNA for the CDR3: TGTGCCTGCAGTTCAATTTCCGGTCTTAGCGGTAACCTTGGGACCCAGTACTTC. Translated, it gives CACSSISGLSGNLGTQYF.

This clonotype was seen many times. J is TRBJ1-6 and V is TRBV27, with TRBD1 matching over 7 bases. This CDR3 spans 16 amino acids. Germline CDR1 is MNHEY and CDR2 is SMNVEV (reference sequence). The J segment lost 10 bases and the V segment lost 2 bases, leaving 11 bases of the junction unmatched. CDR3 region: CASSLSRQGRLSPLHF. For the CDR3, the DNA is TGTGCCAGCAGTTTAAGCAGACAGGGTCGCTTATCACCCCTCCACTTT.

In its sample, this clonotype was seen a few times. The chain couples TRBV12-3 or TRBV12-4 to TRBJ1-2, with a possible D match to TRBD1 (6 bases). V dropped 0 bases and J dropped 6 bases, with 17 bases sitting between them. The CDR3 length is 16 residues. CDR3 region: CASSLAWGQGVHGYTF. The CDR3 nucleotides are TGTGCCAGCAGTTTAGCGTGGGGGCAGGGAGTACATGGCTACACCTTC.

The rearrangement uses TRBV6-9 and TRBJ1-5; weak D call: TRBD1 (5 bases). Trimming shortened V by 3 bases and J by 9 bases, and 18 bases separated the two germline ends. The CDR3 length is 15 residues. Per germline, CDR1 MNHGY and CDR2 SVAAGI. Here the CDR3 reads CASSYFDSPWPPQHF. Written as DNA, the CDR3 is TGTGCCAGCAGTTACTTCGACAGCCCTTGGCCGCCCCAGCATTTT.

The rearrangement uses TRBV14 and TRBJ1-2, with D possibly being TRBD1 (5 bases). The V gene lost 5 bases and the J gene lost 2 bases, with 15 bases spanning the gap. Looked up from germline, CDR1 is SGHDN and CDR2 is FVKESK. The CDR3 is 15 residues long. CDR3 bases: TGTGCCAGCAGCACCACGACAGCCTCGAACTATGGCTACACCTTC. Amino acids: CASSTTTASNYGYTF.

The chain employs TRBV29-1 and TRBJ2-7; 8 nucleotides align to TRBD1. CDR1 is SQVTM and CDR2 is ANQGSEA in the germline V gene. The CDR3 has 13 residues. V shed 7 bases, J shed 0 bases, and the junction held 5 bases outside the gene matches. CDR3 sequence reads: CSAGQGFSYEQYF. The CDR3 DNA reads as TGCAGCGCCGGACAGGGTTTCTCCTACGAGCAGTACTTC.

The sample holds a few counts of this clonotype. The chain uses TRBV19 and TRBJ1-3, with a tentative D call TRBD1 (6 bases). This CDR3 spans 12 amino acids. Trimming removed 11 bases at V and 12 bases at J, with 20 bases between. Germline values: CDR1 LNHDA, CDR2 SQIVND (reference sequence). CDR3 DNA: TGTGCCGGTACCGGGCAGGGGATGGGCATATATTTT. It yields the protein CAGTGQGMGIYF.

This clonotype has just a few counts. The rearrangement uses TRBV3-1 and TRBJ2-4; D uncertain. Between the trimmed V and J ends, which lost 6 bases and 6 bases, there was a span of 12 bases. This CDR3 is built from 13 residues. Germline lookup yields CDR1 LGHDT and CDR2 YNNKEL (reference sequence). CDR3 nucleotides: TGTGCCAGCAGGGACCCCTACAGAAACATTCAGTACTTC. Translating gives CASRDPYRNIQYF.

The chain links TRBV6-9 to TRBJ2-3; TRBD1 aligns across 8 bases. CDR1 and CDR2 from the germline V gene are MNHGY and SVAAGI. With 2 bases clipped from V and 7 bases from J, the junction kept 2 bases outside the gene matches. The CDR3 extends over 13 amino acids. The CDR3 region has the DNA TGTGCCAGCAGTTATCAGGGGGCGAATACGCAGTATTTT. Protein product: CASSYQGANTQYF.

This clonotype was found a few times. The genes are TRBV19 and TRBJ2-7, with 12 bases identical to TRBD2. This CDR3 spans 19 amino acids. J lost 0 bases, V lost 5 bases, and 14 bases had no gene match. Per germline, CDR1 LNHDA and CDR2 SQIVND (reference sequence). The CDR3 region has the DNA TGTGCCAGTAGTCCAGGACTAGCGGGGAGGAGTCGGAGCTCCTACGAGCAGTACTTC. Its translation: CASSPGLAGRSRSSYEQYF.

The table lists this clonotype with many counts. V gene TRBV6-1 combines with J gene TRBJ1-4; D unresolved. The germline gives CDR1 MNHNS, CDR2 SASEGT. CDR3 size: 13 residues. V was trimmed by 2 bases and J by 7 bases, leaving 8 bases between them. The DNA of the CDR3 is TGTGCCAGCAGTGAAAGGACGACTGAAAAACTGTTTTTT. It encodes CASSERTTEKLFF.

The genes are TRBV7-9 and TRBJ1-3; no reliable D call. Germline CDR1 and CDR2: SEHNR and FQNEAQ (reference sequence). The CDR3 extends over 11 amino acids. Trimming cost V 9 bases and J 3 bases, with 6 bases left between them. The CDR3 sequence is CARINGNTIYF. CDR3 nucleotides: TGTGCCAGGATCAATGGAAACACCATATATTTT. Supplemented by reference TRBV7-9 and TRBJ1-3, the full variable domain reads DTGVSQNPRHKITKRGQNVTFRCDPISEHNRLYWYRQTLGQGPEFLTYFQNEAQLEKSRLLSDRFSAERPKGSFSTLEIQRTEQGDSAMYLCARINGNTIYFGEGSWLTVV.

This clonotype was seen at least ten times. The chain is built from TRBV7-3 and TRBJ1-2; 8 positions agree with TRBD1. The CDR3 extends over 13 amino acids. The V gene's germline CDR1 is SGHTA and CDR2 FQGTGA. The V gene end was trimmed by 4 bases and the J gene end by 6 bases; junction bases not matched to a gene: 4. The CDR3 nucleotides are TGTGCCAGCAGCTCCGGACAGGGCCATGGCTACACCTTC. It is translated as CASSSGQGHGYTF.

V is TRBV29-1 and J is TRBJ2-7, with 7 bases aligning to TRBD1. Germline assignment: CDR1 SQVTM and CDR2 ANQGSEA. V lost 7 bases, J lost 0 bases, and 3 bases stayed unmatched. The CDR3 runs 12 residues. For the CDR3, the DNA is TGCAGCGCTGGGGACAGCTCCTACGAGCAGTACTTC. It codes for CSAGDSSYEQYF.

This sequence joins TRBV3-1 and TRBJ1-1; D remains ambiguous. Germline-derived CDR1 and CDR2 are LGHDT and YNNKEL (reference sequence). The CDR3 loop spans 14 amino acids. V was shortened by 7 bases and J by 0 bases, with 12 bases between the two germline ends. CDR3 protein: CASTPLPMNTEAFF. The DNA for the CDR3 is TGTGCCAGCACGCCTCTTCCGATGAACACTGAAGCTTTCTTT.

V usage is TRBV25-1 and J usage is TRBJ1-2; a possible D gene is TRBD1 (5 bases). Trimming removed 8 bases at V and 4 bases at J, with 14 bases between. The CDR3 consists of 13 residues. In germline, CDR1 is MGHDK, CDR2 SYGVNS. CDR3: CASSPLGTYGYTF. The CDR3 coding sequence is TGTGCCAGCTCCCCCTTGGGGACCTATGGCTACACCTTC.

This chain connects TRBV29-1 to TRBJ1-1; D might be TRBD1 (5 bases). The CDR3 is made up of 11 amino acids. V lost 2 bases and J lost 7, with 8 bases in between. In germline, CDR1 is SQVTM, CDR2 ANQGSEA. This CDR3 reads CSVERGFEAFF. CDR3 coding DNA: TGCAGCGTTGAACGGGGGTTTGAAGCTTTCTTT.

Worth noting for this clonotype: Germline and junction disagree at one end, which may indicate a read error. The CDR3 nucleotides are TGTACCAGCAGTTTGTCCAGCGGAGGGGGCGATTTCTTT. Its protein is CTSSLSSGGGDFF. This chain links TRBV12-3 or TRBV12-4 with TRBJ1-1; 7 positions agree with TRBD1. This CDR3 has 13 amino acids.

This clonotype was observed a single time. This rearrangement joins TRBV18 to TRBJ2-7; TRBD1 agrees at 9 bases. Germline CDR1 reads KGHSH; CDR2 reads LQKENI. V gave up 2 bases and J gave up 2 bases; unmatched junction bases: 7. The CDR3 loop spans 16 amino acids. The CDR3 protein is CASSPTPGQGPYEQYF. Written as DNA, the CDR3 is TGTGCCAGCTCACCAACCCCGGGACAGGGACCCTACGAGCAGTACTTC.

This clonotype was observed a few times. This rearrangement joins TRBV29-1 to TRBJ1-2, with 7 bases fitting TRBD1. Germline assignment: CDR1 SQVTM and CDR2 ANQGSEA. The junction had 0 bases not matched to a gene; V was cut back by 0 bases and J by 8 bases. This CDR3 has 11 amino acids. The CDR3 bases are TGCAGCGTTGAAGAAGGGGGCGGCTACACCTTC. Translated, it gives CSVEEGGGYTF.

The rearrangement uses TRBV28 and TRBJ1-2, with D possibly matching TRBD1 (5 bases). The V gene lost 6 bases and the J gene lost 3 bases, with 23 bases spanning the gap. The CDR3 covers 17 residues. The V gene's germline CDR1 is MDHEN and CDR2 SYDVKM. CDR3 residues: CASSALGGDPDDYGYTF. The CDR3 DNA sequence: TGTGCCAGCAGCGCTCTGGGCGGGGACCCCGATGACTATGGCTACACCTTC.

The chain uses TRBV19 and TRBJ1-1; D unclear. The ends were cut back, 0 bases at V and 8 bases at J, with 10 bases in the middle. The CDR3 consists of 13 residues. The germline V gene has CDR1 LNHDA and CDR2 SQIVND (reference sequence). The CDR3 DNA reads TGTGCCAGTAGTATAGAGCCCAGAACCGAAGCTTTCTTT. Protein product: CASSIEPRTEAFF.

The CDR3 reads CASSAGLAESSYEQYF. The DNA for the CDR3 is TGTGCCAGCAGCGCGGGACTAGCGGAGAGCTCCTACGAGCAGTACTTC. The chain carries TRBV9 and TRBJ2-7; 11 bases are a match to TRBD2. The V segment lost 3 bases and the J segment 0 bases; nucleotides outside the gene matches: 5. CDR1 and CDR2 from the germline V gene are SGDLS and YYNGEE. The CDR3 sequence is 16 residues long. The whole variable domain, filled in from reference TRBV9 and TRBJ2-7, reads DSGVTQTPKHLITATGQRVTLRCSPRSGDLSVYWYQQSLDQGLQFLIQYYNGEERAKGNILERFSAQQFPDLHSELNLSSLELGDSALYFCASSAGLAESSYEQYFGPGTRLTVT.

The chain has TRBV2 and TRBJ2-1; TRBD2 matches at 9 bases. Germline loops: CDR1 SNHLY, CDR2 FYNNEI. With 3 bases clipped from V and 3 bases from J, the junction kept 3 bases outside the gene matches. The CDR3 runs 15 residues. DNA for the CDR3: TGTGCCAGCAGTGAGTCTAGCGGGATCTACAATGAGCAGTTCTTC. Translated: CASSESSGIYNEQFF.